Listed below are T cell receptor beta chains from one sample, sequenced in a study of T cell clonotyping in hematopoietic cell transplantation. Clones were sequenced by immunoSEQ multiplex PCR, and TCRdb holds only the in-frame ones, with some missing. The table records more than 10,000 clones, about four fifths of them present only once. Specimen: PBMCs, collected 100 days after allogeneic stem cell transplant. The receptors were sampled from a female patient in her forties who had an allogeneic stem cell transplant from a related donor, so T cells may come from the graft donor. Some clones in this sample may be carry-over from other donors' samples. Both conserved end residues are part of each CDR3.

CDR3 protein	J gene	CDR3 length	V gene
CASSQETDRSGEQYF	TRBJ2-7	15	TRBV4-2
CASSFRTGGVYEQYF	TRBJ2-7	15	TRBV11-3
CASSSQPGYSHGYTF	TRBJ1-2	15	TRBV5-8
CASSATGLHGYTF	TRBJ1-2	13	TRBV5-4
CASAKDSFDEQYF	TRBJ2-7	13	TRBV10-1
CASSEAGEGSTDTQYF	TRBJ2-3	16	TRBV2
CASSIATGEAFF	TRBJ1-1	12	TRBV19
CASSIETSGSREQFF	TRBJ2-1	15	TRBV19
CASSWGALGNEQYF	TRBJ2-7	14	TRBV19
CASSLERRGTKAYEQYF	TRBJ2-7	17	TRBV11-3
CASSAAGWGGNEAFF	TRBJ1-1	15	TRBV9
CASRGGQYNTEAFF	TRBJ1-1	14	TRBV6-1
CASSLAGTGGPQETQYF	TRBJ2-5	17	TRBV7-2
CASRGQFSANYGYTF	TRBJ1-2	15	TRBV19
CASSLRGGATDTQYF	TRBJ2-3	15	TRBV7-3
CASRGGTLAGTEAFF	TRBJ1-1	15	TRBV2
CASSLGRDGYTF	TRBJ1-2	12	TRBV19
CASSLGTNYGYTF	TRBJ1-2	13	TRBV25-1
CASSATGYEQYF	TRBJ2-7	12	TRBV7-2
CSVEGTGGDQPQHF	TRBJ1-5	14	TRBV29-1